Sequencing of this TCR beta chain was carried out in a study of cytomegalovirus exposure and HLA in healthy donors (dated by TCRdb to about 2017). Describing the broader study: An earlier analysis of fewer than 750 of the donors reported 250 to 300 Gb of sequence data and 95 million to 140 million unique TCR beta sequences obtained from roughly 180 million T cells. The study profiled the T cell repertoires of around 700 subjects by immunosequencing and related them to cytomegalovirus serostatus. Both class I and class II loci were covered by HLA typing, at four-digit resolution. All discovery cohort repertoires had been generated on a single sequencing platform. Among some 410 genotyped donors of the cohort, an average of around 250,000 unique TCR beta nucleotide sequences was sequenced per donor, of which approximately 19% were non-productive. In a later analysis, previously published TCR beta repertoires from more than 500 donors were re-analyzed and high-resolution HLA genotyping was added so that TCR occurrence patterns could be studied. To decide whether each TCR beta V gene segment behaved as functional or pseudogenic, an earlier analysis of approximately 600 of the donors relied on high-throughput TCR beta sequencing. Donor age, sex, ethnicity and CMV serostatus were compiled alongside the repertoire data. The study aimed to test whether cataloging public T cell receptors could reveal signatures of past pathogen exposure. Rather than drawing on any new phenotypic data, the later analysis identified candidate immune exposures from TCR beta sequences and the way those sequences occurred across donors. In a later genetic analysis, genome-wide SNP genotypes for about 65% of the roughly 670 donors were used, and that subset was treated as a discovery cohort. Several DR-DQ haplotypes were treated as single units for association and clustering because of strong linkage in the cohort. Typing coverage differed by locus: A, B, C, DRB1 and DQB1 were typed in about 620-630 donors, DQA1 in about 550, DPA1 in around 580, and DPB1 in about 450. An early release covering roughly 580 HLA-typed donors comprised about 310 gigabases of sequencing data and approximately 80 million unique TCR sequences. Of the roughly 400 genotyped donors, approximately 82% fell in the genetic ancestry cluster associated with self-reported Caucasian donors. A separate validation cohort of approximately 120 different subjects was used in addition to the roughly 640-subject first cohort. The study combined high-throughput TCR immunosequencing, statistical association of individual TCRs with disease status, and machine learning to predict cytomegalovirus infection status. What the research found in general, with its limitations: A later analysis found that HLA-associated TCR beta chains were more clonally expanded and had lower generation probabilities than equally common non-associated chains. A later analysis found that TCR association rates varied across HLA loci, with DRB1 alleles showing the most associated TCRs and HLA-C alleles the fewest. Some IMGT-functional V segments, including TRBV6-2 and TRBV6-3, could not be distinguished by the 87-base-pair reads and were therefore excluded. Linkage disequilibrium might explain the correlated functional status among segregating V segments, but an unknown experimental factor could not be excluded. When HLA alleles, especially DR and DQ, strongly co-occurred, attributing TCR associations to individual alleles was difficult. Broadly in line with IMGT annotations, most TCR beta V segments showed up in productive rearrangements about 87% or about 30% of the time in an earlier analysis of under 700 of the donors. A further reported finding was that TCR beta sequences accurately predicted the HLA-A and HLA-B alleles for most subjects in the first cohort. At a false discovery rate of 0.05, a later analysis linked about 16,000 TCR beta sequences to specific HLA alleles. A later genetic analysis associated a missense DCLRE1C variant with V-gene and J-gene trimming of TCR beta chains, and an independent cohort replicated the association. A later genetic analysis reported fewer N-insertions in productive TCRs among donors in an Asian-associated ancestry cluster than the roughly 620-donor mean. In both the original and validation cohorts, the classifier was reported to diagnose cytomegalovirus status with high specificity and sensitivity. According to a later analysis, parvovirus B19, influenza, CMV and Epstein-Barr virus appeared linked to several top co-occurrence clusters. According to a later analysis, most CMV-associated TCR beta chains appeared to be HLA-restricted, and the HLA associations seemed to be driven largely by CMV exposure. The only immune exposure information available for the cohort was CMV serostatus. The study gave a list of about 160 TCR beta chains associated with cytomegalovirus. According to the authors, the approach could potentially be generalized to other disease states and immunological phenotypes. Most TCR sequences were seen in very few donors, while some public TCRs were found in many individuals. The sequencing pipeline was judged likely to have produced a cluster of highly shared sequence variants as a technical artifact. Approximately 16 rarely observed V segments, including chromosome 9 orphons, were excluded from the earlier analysis of about 600 of the donors because counts were too low. A few of the identified cytomegalovirus-associated TCR beta chains were confirmed in vitro to be specific for cytomegalovirus antigens. Because some donors lacked HLA typing at each locus, the association tests relied only on the typed subset. Sequencing depth was assumed to be roughly uniform across donors in the presence/absence analyses, though that assumption may not hold. This cohort had only TCR beta chains sequenced, and the lack of alpha or paired-chain data limited which features could be detected.

In total, 500 to 700 healthy bone marrow donors made up the cohort. At the time of sampling, every cohort member was nominally healthy, though immune exposures that went unrecorded were likely present. The donor was CMV seronegative and was included in the group of a few hundred seronegative cohort members. A peripheral blood sample was provided by each donor, and peripheral blood mononuclear cells were used for TCR beta sequencing. The Qiagen DNeasy Blood Extraction Kit was used to extract genomic DNA from the blood cell samples. Details on this clone: The specificity of this receptor is unknown. No clone much larger than this one lies a single base away; base qualities are absent.

The library was generated by the immunoSEQ multiplex PCR assay. For the multiplex PCR, a mixture combining 60 forward primers for TCR Vbeta segments and 13 reverse primers for TCR Jbeta segments was used. The CDR3 region of rearranged TCR beta genes was amplified from genomic DNA by a multiplex PCR assay. On the Illumina HiSeq System, the amplified TCR beta libraries were sequenced as 87-base-pair reads. Turning to the authors' computational methods: A later analysis tallied around 80 million unique TCR beta chains across the 550 to 850 repertoires, and around 10 million of those chains were shared by two or more donors. A nearest-neighbor algorithm error-corrected the raw reads and collapsed the reads into unique sequences, merging closely related sequences to remove PCR and sequencing errors. Alignment of CDR3 sequences to IMGT reference sequences was used to assign V, D and J gene segments. Each retained sequence needed at least a six-nucleotide match to both a V gene segment and a J gene segment. A rearrangement was called productive if the CDR3 had no stop codons and remained in frame with V and J, and every other rearrangement was called non-productive. Following IMGT convention, CDR3 was defined as the stretch from the second conserved V-encoded cysteine to the conserved J-encoded phenylalanine. In an earlier analysis of roughly 580 of the donors, sequences lacking an unambiguous match to a single V gene segment were excluded. An earlier analysis of a few hundred of the donors classified V segments as functional when productive rearrangements were above 56.7% and as segregating when the standard deviation between donors was above 5%. To diagnose cytomegalovirus status from the catalog of TCR beta chain sequences, a statistical classification framework was built. In a later analysis, V and J genes were assigned by comparing TCR nucleotide sequences against IMGT/GENE-DB human TR gene sequences. The TCRdist pipeline was used in a later analysis to assign CDR3 sequences and most-parsimonious VDJ recombination scenarios. In a later analysis, each TCR beta chain was defined by its CDR3 amino acid sequence together with its V-gene family, and reads without a unique V-gene family were excluded. To address suspected cross-contamination and a sequencing artifact, a later analysis removed roughly 640 highly shared, low-generation-probability nucleotide sequences. For each public chain, a later analysis derived a clonal expansion index from normalized ranks of inferred template counts within each repertoire. In a later analysis, generation probabilities were computed using a VDJ recombination model fitted to out-of-frame rearrangements, and the results were checked against IGoR. A later analysis scored TCR-TCR, TCR-HLA and TCR-CMV co-occurrence with hypergeometric tests, applying a repertoire-size bias correction to TCR pairs. In a later analysis, false discovery rates were estimated by permuting HLA or CMV assignments 20 times. In a later analysis, co-occurring TCRs were grouped using DBSCAN, and TCRdist sequence similarity was added for clustering within HLA-allele-positive subsets. Repertoires with fewer than 30,000 or more than 120,000 public chains, plus five repertoires with anomalous nucleotide sharing, were excluded from co-occurrence clustering. This immuneACCESS table, as held by TCRdb, lists in-frame sequences with V and J called but not all clones. Of the missing ones, under half trace to an unresolved V gene in checked studies; the others have no known cause. Clonal size and the V and J genes are those of that table, whereas D and trimming came from the DNA. The sample table lists about 100,000 clones, 75% of them with a count of one. Jointly, the top ten make up under 11% of the sample.

Ends trimmed: V by 5 bases, J by 4 bases; bases unmatched to a gene: 8. Including the terminal cysteine and phenylalanine, the CDR3 comprises 17 residues. Of the read, only the CDR3 DNA is kept; its 51 bases are in frame from base 1. The germline V gene specifies SGHTA as CDR1 and FQGTGA as CDR2. The sequence derives from a man aged 50-60 years in good health and CMV-seronegative. The sequence is built from TRBV7-3 and TRBJ2-2; the central 12 bases match TRBD1. The specimen was PBMCs. CDR3 reads: CASSPGGTGGSTGELFF. The DNA sequence is TGTGCCAGCAGCCCGGGGGGGACAGGGGGCAGCACCGGGGAGCTGTTTTTT. With all but the CDR3 taken from the reference TRBV7-3 and TRBJ2-2 genes, the full variable domain is: GAGVSQTPSNKVTEKGKYVELRCDPISGHTALYWYRQSLGQGPEFLIYFQGTGAADDSGLPNDRFFAVRPEGSVSTLKIQRTERGDSAVYLCASSPGGTGGSTGELFFGEGSRLTVL.